The 27 T cell receptor beta chains listed next were all sequenced from one sample in a study of cytomegalovirus exposure and HLA in healthy donors. Produced via immunoSEQ multiplex PCR; TCRdb's table is partial and in-frame only. Of 220,000 or so clones listed, 75% to 95% are singletons. The sequenced material came from PBMCs. These receptors were taken from a woman aged 18 to 35 in good health and CMV-seronegative.

This CDR3 is CASSTPGQPFGAQYF. The CDR3 coding sequence is TGTGCCAGCAGCACCCCAGGACAGCCCTTCGGGGCCCAGTACTTC. The rearrangement joins TRBV9 to TRBJ2-5; D is possibly TRBD1 (6 bases). The CDR3 length is 15 residues. Trimming pared 4 bases from V and 9 bases from J, leaving 22 bases between. Germline V gene data show CDR1 as SGDLS and CDR2 as YYNGEE.

The chain recombines TRBV6-6 with TRBJ1-2; perhaps TRBD1 as D (6 bases). CDR3 length: 15 amino acids. Germline V gives CDR1 MNHNY, CDR2 SVGAGI (reference sequence). Trimming shortened V by 4 bases and J by 8 bases, and 20 bases separated the two germline ends. The CDR3 region has the DNA TGTGCCAGCAGTTCAACTACTTACAGGGCTACGGGCTACACCTTC. It yields the protein CASSSTTYRATGYTF.

This chain joins TRBV2 and TRBJ2-2; TRBD2 is a possible D gene (6 bases). V lost 8 bases and J lost 5, with 9 bases in between. This CDR3 has 12 amino acids. CDR1 is SNHLY, CDR2 FYNNEI, per germline. CDR3 DNA sequence: TGTGCCAGCCAGGGAGGAACCGGGGAGCTGTTTTTT. It codes for CASQGGTGELFF. Full variable domain (missing parts from reference TRBV2 and TRBJ2-2): EPEVTQTPSHQVTQMGQEVILRCVPISNHLYFYWYRQILGQKVEFLVSFYNNEISEKSEIFDDQFSVERPDGSNFTLKIRSTKLEDSAMYFCASQGGTGELFFGEGSRLTVL.

The chain is built from TRBV30 and TRBJ1-3; D is perhaps TRBD1 (5 bases). Trimming pared 5 bases from V and 4 bases from J, leaving 18 bases between. CDR1 is GTSNPN, CDR2 SVGIG, per germline (reference sequence). The CDR3 runs 15 residues. The CDR3 DNA sequence: TGTGCCTGGGGAGGGAGGGGAGGATCGGGAAACACCATATATTTT. Encoded protein: CAWGGRGGSGNTIYF.

The V call is TRBV5-1, the J call TRBJ1-2, with 8 bases aligning to TRBD1. CDR1 and CDR2 from the germline V gene are SGHRS and YFSETQ. The J segment lost 10 bases and the V segment lost 6 bases, leaving 17 bases of the junction unmatched. CDR3 size: 15 residues. DNA of the CDR3: TGCGCCAGCAAGACCCGGGACAGGTCCCTGTTTGACTACACCTTC. It translates to CASKTRDRSLFDYTF.

The chain carries TRBV28 and TRBJ1-2, with TRBD1 matching over 9 bases. Looked up from germline, CDR1 is MDHEN and CDR2 is SYDVKM. J was trimmed by 4 bases and V by 9 bases; bases with no gene match: 6. CDR3 length equals 13 residues. As DNA, the CDR3 is TGTGCCAGTATTAAGACAGGGGGCTATGGCTACACCTTC. This codes for CASIKTGGYGYTF.

The V call is TRBV4-2, the J call TRBJ1-2; TRBD1 aligns across 9 bases. The CDR3 loop spans 15 amino acids. With 1 base clipped from V and 8 bases from J, the junction kept 8 bases outside the gene matches. Germline V CDR1 and CDR2: LGHNA, YNFKEQ. Here the CDR3 reads CASSQVRDRVHGYTF. The DNA of the CDR3 is TGTGCCAGCAGCCAAGTAAGGGACAGGGTCCACGGCTACACCTTC.

CDR3 loop: CASTLGGIAGVNNEQFF. CDR3 nucleotide sequence: TGTGCCAGCACCTTGGGGGGTATAGCGGGGGTAAACAATGAGCAGTTCTTC. The V and J genes are TRBV28 and TRBJ2-1; TRBD2 matches at 9 bases. With 7 bases clipped from V and 5 bases from J, the junction kept 15 bases outside the gene matches. Germline loops: CDR1 MDHEN, CDR2 SYDVKM. The CDR3 sequence is 17 residues long. Filled out from reference TRBV28 and TRBJ2-1, the complete variable domain reads DVKVTQSSRYLVKRTGEKVFLECVQDMDHENMFWYRQDPGLGLRLIYFSYDVKMKEKGDIPEGYSVSREKKERFSLILESASTNQTSMYLCASTLGGIAGVNNEQFFGPGTRLTVL.

V is TRBV4-2 and J is TRBJ2-1; 9 bases fit TRBD2. The CDR3 runs to 18 residues. Germline CDR1 reads LGHNA; CDR2 reads YNFKEQ. J was trimmed by 6 bases and V by 4 bases; bases with no gene match: 16. Here the CDR3 reads CASSLLPSASGDLNEQFF. DNA of the CDR3: TGTGCCAGCAGCCTCTTGCCGTCGGCTAGCGGGGACCTCAATGAGCAGTTCTTC.

The chain uses TRBV27 and TRBJ2-7; D is possibly TRBD1 (6 bases). V was shortened by 5 bases and J by 3 bases, with 14 bases between the two germline ends. The CDR3 sequence is 14 residues long. The germline V gene encodes CDR1 MNHEY and CDR2 SMNVEV (reference sequence). The CDR3 DNA sequence: TGTGCCAGCAGTCTAGACAGGCGTTACTACGAGCAGTACTTC. Amino acid sequence: CASSLDRRYYEQYF.

V gene TRBV30 combines with J gene TRBJ1-1; the match to TRBD1 covers 8 bases. Trimming took 4 bases from V and 5 from J; bases not matched to a gene: 6. Per germline, CDR1 GTSNPN and CDR2 SVGIG (reference sequence). The length of the CDR3 is 13 residues. The CDR3 region is CAWTRGQGTEAFF. In DNA form, the CDR3 reads TGTGCCTGGACCAGGGGGCAAGGGACTGAAGCTTTCTTT.

V usage is TRBV5-8 and J usage is TRBJ1-5; TRBD1 might be the D (6 bases). V was cut by 0 bases and J by 5 bases, with 12 bases left in between. In germline, CDR1 is SGHTS, CDR2 YDEGEE. The CDR3 runs to 15 residues. In DNA form, the CDR3 reads TGTGCCAGCAGCTTGGAGGGGGACATGGATCAGCCCCAGCATTTT. As protein: CASSLEGDMDQPQHF.

The J gene is TRBJ2-7, the V gene TRBV30; 8 nucleotides match TRBD2. From germline, CDR1 is GTSNPN and CDR2 SVGIG (reference sequence). The CDR3 contains 15 residues. The trim removed 2 bases at V and 5 bases at J, leaving 11 bases unmatched. The CDR3 region has the DNA TGTGCCTGGAGTTCAACGGGAGGGCCAGGGGACGAGCAGTACTTC. Translation gives CAWSSTGGPGDEQYF.

The chain recombines TRBV19 with TRBJ1-1, with D perhaps matching TRBD1 (5 bases). Trimming left V 4 bases short and J 11 bases short, with 11 bases between. This CDR3 has 11 residues. Germline V gene lookup returns CDR1 LNHDA and CDR2 SQIVND (reference sequence). Here the CDR3 DNA reads TGTGCCAGTAGTAAGCCTGGGGCCGCTTTCTTT. Translating gives CASSKPGAAFF. The full variable domain, with the rest looked up from reference TRBV19 and TRBJ1-1, is DGGITQSPKYLFRKEGQNVTLSCEQNLNHDAMYWYRQDPGQGLRLIYYSQIVNDFQKGDIAEGYSVSREKKESFPLTVTSAQKNPTAFYLCASSKPGAAFFGQGTRLTVV.

This clone was found once. The rearrangement links TRBV11-2 to TRBJ2-1; D is possibly TRBD2 (5 bases). Trimming cost V 1 base and J 5 bases, with 18 bases left between them. Per germline, CDR1 SGHAT and CDR2 FQNNGV. The CDR3 totals 17 residues. The CDR3 region is CASSLVRGYTSHNEQFF. The CDR3, as DNA: TGTGCCAGCAGCTTAGTCCGAGGGTACACGAGCCACAATGAGCAGTTCTTC.

The gene calls are TRBV19 and TRBJ2-3; 8 bases align to TRBD1. The CDR3 covers 17 residues. Germline CDR1 reads LNHDA; CDR2 reads SQIVND (reference sequence). J was trimmed by 5 bases and V by 1 base; bases with no gene match: 11. The CDR3 is CASSIGRQGTTGDTQYF. CDR3 in DNA: TGTGCCAGTAGTATAGGCAGACAGGGGACAACCGGAGATACGCAGTATTTT.

The gene calls are TRBV2 and TRBJ2-7; D remains unclear. Per the germline V gene, CDR1 is SNHLY and CDR2 is FYNNEI. Trimming pared 4 bases from V and 3 bases from J, leaving 10 bases between. The CDR3 loop spans 13 amino acids. The CDR3 sequence: CASSVEQDYEQYF. In DNA, the CDR3 is TGTGCCAGCAGTGTTGAGCAGGACTACGAGCAGTACTTC.

This chain joins TRBV19 and TRBJ1-1; D might be TRBD1 (5 bases). CDR1 is LNHDA, CDR2 SQIVND, per germline (reference sequence). The CDR3 sequence is 15 residues long. Trimming left V 5 bases short and J 0 bases short, with 13 bases between. The CDR3 bases are TGTGCCAGTAGTCGCGGGGCAGGATTGAACACTGAAGCTTTCTTT. This encodes CASSRGAGLNTEAFF.

This clone was recorded only once. The genes are TRBV18 and TRBJ2-5; 9 bases match TRBD1. The CDR3 has 14 residues. Trimming at V came to 6 bases and at J to 5 bases, leaving 7 bases not matched to a gene. Germline loops: CDR1 KGHSH, CDR2 LQKENI. CDR3 DNA: TGTGCCAGCTCTCCGGGACAGGGCCGGGAGACCCAGTACTTC. It is translated as CASSPGQGRETQYF.

V usage is TRBV30 and J usage is TRBJ2-7; D may be TRBD2 (5 bases). Germline V CDR1 and CDR2: GTSNPN, SVGIG (reference sequence). Deletions cut 0 bases from V and 5 bases from J, with 14 bases between. The CDR3 covers 14 residues. The CDR3 sequence is CAWSVRRPTNEQYF. The DNA of the CDR3 is TGTGCCTGGAGTGTACGGAGGCCTACGAACGAGCAGTACTTC. The variable domain in full, completed from reference TRBV30 and TRBJ2-7, reads SQTIHQWPATLVQPVGSPLSLECTVEGTSNPNLYWYRQAAGRGLQLLFYSVGIGQISSEVPQNLSASRPQDRQFILSSKKLLLSDSGFYLCAWSVRRPTNEQYFGPGTRLTVT.

This chain uses TRBV29-1 with TRBJ2-7, with D unresolved. The length of the CDR3 is 12 residues. Trimming took off 0 bases at V and 3 bases at J, with 6 bases between the two ends. Germline-derived CDR1 and CDR2 are SQVTM and ANQGSEA. CDR3 in DNA: TGCAGCGTTGAAGAGGTAGACTACGAGCAGTACTTC. Translation gives CSVEEVDYEQYF.

This chain connects TRBV13 to TRBJ1-2, with a possible D match to TRBD1 (6 bases). Germline loops: CDR1 PRHDT, CDR2 FYEKMQ (reference sequence). The CDR3 runs 14 residues. Deletions cut 2 bases from V and 10 bases from J, with 17 bases between. The CDR3 protein is CASSLRTGPEDYTF. CDR3 bases: TGTGCCAGCAGCTTAAGAACAGGGCCTGAGGACTACACCTTC. The full variable domain, rest sourced from reference TRBV13 and TRBJ1-2, is AAGVIQSPRHLIKEKRETATLKCYPIPRHDTVYWYQQGPGQDPQFLISFYEKMQSDKGSIPDRFSAQQFSDYHSELNMSSLELGDSALYFCASSLRTGPEDYTFGSGTRLTVV.

The V gene is TRBV27, the J gene TRBJ2-7; 8 positions agree with TRBD2. Germline-derived CDR1 and CDR2 are MNHEY and SMNVEV (reference sequence). CDR3 length: 14 amino acids. V lost 3 bases, J lost 0 bases, and 1 base stayed unmatched. The CDR3 reads CASSFSGSSYEQYF. Here the CDR3 DNA reads TGTGCCAGCAGTTTCAGCGGGAGCTCCTACGAGCAGTACTTC.

The chain joins TRBV9 to TRBJ2-5; D might be TRBD1 (5 bases). CDR3 length: 13 residues. Trimming pared 0 bases from V and 5 bases from J, leaving 8 bases between. Germline loops: CDR1 SGDLS, CDR2 YYNGEE. The CDR3 here is CASSVDRSETQYF. The CDR3 region has the DNA TGTGCCAGCAGCGTAGACAGGTCGGAGACCCAGTACTTC.

The chain uses TRBV12-5 and TRBJ1-1, with 8 bases fitting TRBD1. Germline CDR1 reads LGHNT; CDR2 reads FRNRAP. Unmatched junction bases numbered 9, after V lost 5 bases and J lost 7 bases. This CDR3 spans 14 amino acids. CDR3 coding DNA: TGTGCTAGTGGTGACACAGGGGGGGGTAATGAAGCTTTCTTT. Encoded protein: CASGDTGGGNEAFF.

The CDR3: CASSVWFPTSGPSYEQYF. CDR3 bases: TGTGCCAGCAGTGTTTGGTTTCCAACTAGCGGGCCCTCCTACGAGCAGTACTTC. The chain combines TRBV2 with TRBJ2-7; TRBD2 aligns across 9 bases. The germline V gene has CDR1 SNHLY and CDR2 FYNNEI. The CDR3 extends over 18 amino acids. V gave up 4 bases and J gave up 0 bases; unmatched junction bases: 13. Based on the CDR3 plus reference TRBV2 and TRBJ2-7, the full variable domain is EPEVTQTPSHQVTQMGQEVILRCVPISNHLYFYWYRQILGQKVEFLVSFYNNEISEKSEIFDDQFSVERPDGSNFTLKIRSTKLEDSAMYFCASSVWFPTSGPSYEQYFGPGTRLTVT.

The rearrangement links TRBV28 to TRBJ2-1, with 8 nucleotides matching TRBD2. This CDR3 has 16 amino acids. V gave up 3 bases and J gave up 6 bases; unmatched junction bases: 10. Germline CDR1 is MDHEN and CDR2 is SYDVKM. Here the CDR3 DNA reads TGTGCCAGCAGTTTGATGGCGGGAGGTATTATCAATGAGCAGTTCTTC. This translates into CASSLMAGGIINEQFF.